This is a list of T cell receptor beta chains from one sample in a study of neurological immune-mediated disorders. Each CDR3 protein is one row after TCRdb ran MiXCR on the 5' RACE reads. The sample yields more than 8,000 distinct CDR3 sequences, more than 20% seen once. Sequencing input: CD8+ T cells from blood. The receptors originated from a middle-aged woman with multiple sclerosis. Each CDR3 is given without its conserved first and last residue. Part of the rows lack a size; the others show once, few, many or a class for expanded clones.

CDR3 protein: SVDNSGERGQY
clone size: few
J gene: TRBJ2-7
CDR3 length: 11
V gene: TRBV29-1

CDR3 protein: SVEGDRVTKNIQY
clone size: .
J gene: TRBJ2-4
CDR3 length: 13
V gene: TRBV29-1

CDR3 protein: ASHNSGGEYEQY
clone size: many
J gene: TRBJ2-7
CDR3 length: 12
V gene: TRBV5-1

CDR3 protein: AISEGEHGISNTEAF
clone size: .
J gene: TRBJ1-1
CDR3 length: 15
V gene: TRBV10-3

CDR3 protein: ASSESEALDEQY
clone size: many
J gene: TRBJ2-7
CDR3 length: 12
V gene: TRBV2

CDR3 protein: ASSQDIGDRGRDTGELF
clone size: many
J gene: TRBJ2-2
CDR3 length: 17
V gene: TRBV3-1

CDR3 protein: ASSLGSSGETDTQY
clone size: few
J gene: TRBJ2-3
CDR3 length: 14
V gene: TRBV12-3/TRBV12-4

CDR3 protein: SAPDGIRDTEAF
clone size: medium-sized
J gene: TRBJ1-1
CDR3 length: 12
V gene: TRBV20-1

CDR3 protein: ASSFQGYEQY
clone size: many
J gene: TRBJ2-7
CDR3 length: 10
V gene: TRBV5-6

CDR3 protein: SVSDRGRLYNEQF
clone size: medium-sized
J gene: TRBJ2-1
CDR3 length: 13
V gene: TRBV29-1

CDR3 protein: ATRGQGRNQPQH
clone size: medium-sized
J gene: TRBJ1-5
CDR3 length: 12
V gene: TRBV24-1

CDR3 protein: ASSLTPMNTEAF
clone size: .
J gene: TRBJ1-1
CDR3 length: 12
V gene: TRBV11-3

CDR3 protein: ASSLDAGELF
clone size: .
J gene: TRBJ2-2
CDR3 length: 10
V gene: TRBV7-3

CDR3 protein: SATGWGSNQPQH
clone size: .
J gene: TRBJ1-5
CDR3 length: 12
V gene: TRBV20-1

CDR3 protein: ASSQGPPGQLNTGELF
clone size: many
J gene: TRBJ2-2
CDR3 length: 16
V gene: TRBV4-1

CDR3 protein: SAEKTGLGNTIY
clone size: .
J gene: TRBJ1-3
CDR3 length: 12
V gene: TRBV20-1

CDR3 protein: ASSLRLQMNTEAF
clone size: many
J gene: TRBJ1-1
CDR3 length: 13
V gene: TRBV7-8

CDR3 protein: ASSLTGGTEAF
clone size: medium-sized
J gene: TRBJ1-1
CDR3 length: 11
V gene: TRBV9

CDR3 protein: ASSQDMGEVYGYT
clone size: many
J gene: TRBJ1-2
CDR3 length: 13
V gene: TRBV4-2

CDR3 protein: ASSPGLAGGHEQY
clone size: medium-sized
J gene: TRBJ2-7
CDR3 length: 13
V gene: TRBV9

CDR3 protein: ASSSRQGDEKLF
clone size: .
J gene: TRBJ1-4
CDR3 length: 12
V gene: TRBV4-1

CDR3 protein: ASSFATGVNTQY
clone size: .
J gene: TRBJ2-3
CDR3 length: 12
V gene: TRBV12-3/TRBV12-4

CDR3 protein: ASSLLWDRALEDYQQY
clone size: many
J gene: TRBJ2-7
CDR3 length: 16
V gene: TRBV4-1

CDR3 protein: ASSHGQGYYGYT
clone size: medium-sized
J gene: TRBJ1-2
CDR3 length: 12
V gene: TRBV3-1

CDR3 protein: ASSFHPDTLNTEAF
clone size: many
J gene: TRBJ1-1
CDR3 length: 14
V gene: TRBV7-9

CDR3 protein: ASSQDWASMPLPNYGYT
clone size: few
J gene: TRBJ1-2
CDR3 length: 17
V gene: TRBV4-2

CDR3 protein: ASSRRGHGYT
clone size: .
J gene: TRBJ1-2
CDR3 length: 10
V gene: TRBV12-3/TRBV12-4

CDR3 protein: ASSPGQGAYNEQF
clone size: many
J gene: TRBJ2-1
CDR3 length: 13
V gene: TRBV12-3/TRBV12-4